The next 25 T cell receptor beta chains were all read from a single sample in a study of long-term antiretroviral therapy in people with HIV. A v3.0 immunoSEQ assay was performed at survey level. Assay: immunoSEQ multiplex PCR; the TCRdb copy retains only in-frame clones and omits some. Counted here are over 25,000 clones, roughly 98% occurring once; the ten biggest clones make up under 2.5%. Sequenced material: unsorted PBMCs, taken 7.6 years after starting antiretroviral therapy. Receptors were obtained from a man under 40 with HIV.

The rearrangement links TRBV29-1 to TRBJ1-4; D possibly corresponds to TRBD1 (5 bases). In germline, CDR1 is SQVTM, CDR2 ANQGSEA. Between the trimmed V and J ends, which lost 4 bases and 8 bases, there was a span of 8 bases. The CDR3 sequence is 11 residues long. The CDR3 loop is CSVGRGEKLFF. In DNA form, the CDR3 reads TGCAGCGTTGGGCGGGGGGAAAAACTGTTTTTT.

The rearrangement links TRBV6-1 to TRBJ1-1; possible D gene TRBD1, 6 bases. The CDR3 contains 14 residues. Germline CDR1 MNHNS, CDR2 SASEGT. The ends were cut back, 1 base at V and 5 bases at J, with 11 bases in the middle. The CDR3, as DNA: TGTGCCAGCAGTGAAGGTACAGGGTGGACTGAAGCTTTCTTT. Translated, it gives CASSEGTGWTEAFF.

The J gene is TRBJ2-7, the V gene TRBV12-5; D assignment may be TRBD1 or TRBD2 (5 bases each). The V gene's germline CDR1 is LGHNT and CDR2 FRNRAP. This CDR3 region has 17 residues. Trimming stripped 2 bases from V and 4 bases from J, with 21 bases between. The CDR3 bases are TGTGCTAGTGGTTTGTTGCGACTCTTGGGTGAGGGGTACGAGCAGTACTTC. Translating gives CASGLLRLLGEGYEQYF. Supplemented by reference TRBV12-5 and TRBJ2-7, the full variable domain reads DARVTQTPRHKVTEMGQEVTMRCQPILGHNTVFWYRQTMMQGLELLAYFRNRAPLDDSGMPKDRFSAEMPDATLATLKIQPSEPRDSAVYFCASGLLRLLGEGYEQYFGPGTRLTVT.

The sample holds one count of this clone. The genes are TRBV7-9 and TRBJ1-1; 8 nucleotides match TRBD1. The CDR3 is 15 residues long. CDR1 and CDR2 (germline): SEHNR, FQNEAQ (reference sequence). V was pared by 6 bases and J by 8 bases, with 14 bases of the junction left unmatched. CDR3 in amino acids: CASSFRRTGGAEAFF. The CDR3 region has the DNA TGTGCCAGCAGTTTCAGACGTACAGGGGGTGCGGAAGCTTTCTTT.

The chain uses TRBV19 and TRBJ2-3, with D uncertain. This CDR3 comprises 15 residues. The germline V gene encodes CDR1 LNHDA and CDR2 SQIVND (reference sequence). Trimming cost V 0 bases and J 0 bases, with 7 bases left between them. CDR3 bases: TGTGCCAGTAGTATAGATCGAGCTAGCACAGATACGCAGTATTTT. Its translation: CASSIDRASTDTQYF.

This sequence joins TRBV27 and TRBJ1-2, with D maybe TRBD1 (5 bases). Germline lookup yields CDR1 MNHEY and CDR2 SMNVEV (reference sequence). With 6 bases removed from V and 6 bases from J, the gap between germline ends came to 17 bases. The length of the CDR3 is 14 residues. This CDR3 is CASSPTPAGNGYTF. The CDR3 DNA sequence: TGTGCCAGCAGCCCCACCCCGGCAGGGAATGGCTACACCTTC.

V gene TRBV18 combines with J gene TRBJ2-7; D perhaps matches TRBD2 (6 bases). The CDR3 loop spans 15 amino acids. Germline-derived CDR1 and CDR2 are KGHSH and LQKENI. Trimming removed 3 bases from V and 0 bases from J, with 12 bases in between. The CDR3 DNA reads TGTGCCAGCTCACCCGGGCGGGGTGACTCCTACGAGCAGTACTTC. This codes for CASSPGRGDSYEQYF.

V gene TRBV19 combines with J gene TRBJ1-1; D may be TRBD1 (6 bases). V was shortened by 11 bases and J by 5 bases, with 15 bases between the two germline ends. CDR1 LNHDA and CDR2 SQIVND come from the germline V gene (reference sequence). This CDR3 comprises 12 residues. The CDR3 nucleotides read TGTGCCTCGGGGCACAGGGAGACTGAAGCTTTCTTT. Translated, it gives CASGHRETEAFF.

V is TRBV10-1 and J is TRBJ1-2; a weak D match, TRBD1 (5 bases). Germline V gene lookup returns CDR1 WNHNN and CDR2 SYGVQD (reference sequence). CDR3 size: 12 residues. V was clipped by 9 bases and J by 7 bases, with 15 bases between them. CDR3 amino acids: CARGGARTGYTF. CDR3 nucleotides: TGCGCCAGGGGTGGGGCGCGGACTGGCTACACCTTC.

The gene calls are TRBV9 and TRBJ2-7; TRBD2 might be the D (6 bases). CDR3 length equals 15 residues. V was trimmed by 2 bases and J by 5 bases, leaving 17 bases between them. Germline lookup yields CDR1 SGDLS and CDR2 YYNGEE. CDR3 DNA: TGTGCCAGCAGCGTGCGGGGACTTCCTTTAAACGAGCAGTACTTC. Its translation is CASSVRGLPLNEQYF.

V gene TRBV4-2 combines with J gene TRBJ2-7, with 8 bases that match TRBD1. The V gene end was trimmed by 1 base and the J gene end by 3 bases; junction bases not matched to a gene: 8. This CDR3 is built from 16 residues. Germline V gene lookup returns CDR1 LGHNA and CDR2 YNFKEQ. CDR3 loop: CASSQGGQGGNYEQYF. The CDR3 bases are TGTGCCAGCAGCCAAGGAGGACAGGGCGGGAACTACGAGCAGTACTTC.

The J gene is TRBJ1-2, the V gene TRBV7-9; TRBD1 agrees at 10 bases. The V gene's germline CDR1 is SEHNR and CDR2 FQNEAQ (reference sequence). The trim removed 5 bases at V and 6 bases at J, leaving 6 bases unmatched. The CDR3 totals 14 residues. CDR3 nucleotide sequence: TGTGCCAGCAGCAACCGGGACAGGGGAGATGGCTACACCTTC. This translates into CASSNRDRGDGYTF.

The rearrangement uses TRBV7-9 and TRBJ2-7, with D perhaps matching TRBD1 (6 bases). The V gene's germline CDR1 is SEHNR and CDR2 FQNEAQ (reference sequence). The V and J ends lost 7 bases and 2 bases respectively, with 15 bases between them. The CDR3 loop spans 14 amino acids. CDR3 loop: CASTPRGQAYEQYF. DNA of the CDR3: TGTGCCAGCACCCCGAGGGGACAAGCCTACGAGCAGTACTTC. The full variable domain, rest sourced from reference TRBV7-9 and TRBJ2-7, is DTGVSQNPRHKITKRGQNVTFRCDPISEHNRLYWYRQTLGQGPEFLTYFQNEAQLEKSRLLSDRFSAERPKGSFSTLEIQRTEQGDSAMYLCASTPRGQAYEQYFGPGTRLTVT.

The J gene is TRBJ2-1, the V gene TRBV6-5, with D unresolved. V lost 5 bases to trimming and J lost 5 bases, with 13 bases between them. The CDR3 sequence is 14 residues long. Germline CDR1 and CDR2: MNHEY and SVGAGI. CDR3 region: CASSPLRPHNEQFF. In DNA form, the CDR3 reads TGTGCCAGCAGTCCATTACGTCCCCACAATGAGCAGTTCTTC.

This rearrangement joins TRBV9 to TRBJ1-2, with D perhaps TRBD1 (5 bases). The CDR3 is 14 amino acids. V lost 4 bases and J 1 base, leaving 11 bases between the germline ends. Germline assignment: CDR1 SGDLS and CDR2 YYNGEE. The CDR3 nucleotides read TGTGCCAGCAGCCTTGGGACGGATAACTATGGCTACACCTTC. This encodes CASSLGTDNYGYTF. Filled out from reference TRBV9 and TRBJ1-2, the complete variable domain reads DSGVTQTPKHLITATGQRVTLRCSPRSGDLSVYWYQQSLDQGLQFLIQYYNGEERAKGNILERFSAQQFPDLHSELNLSSLELGDSALYFCASSLGTDNYGYTFGSGTRLTVV.

The chain carries TRBV19 and TRBJ1-4; 10 positions agree with TRBD1. This CDR3 is built from 15 residues. After removal of 4 bases from V and 7 bases from J, the junction contained 6 bases not matched to a gene. From germline, CDR1 is LNHDA and CDR2 SQIVND (reference sequence). The CDR3 DNA reads as TGTGCCAGTAGTAGGGCGACAGGGGGCGTTGAAAAACTGTTTTTT. This encodes CASSRATGGVEKLFF.

The chain carries TRBV4-1 and TRBJ1-3; 7 bases map to TRBD1. Germline V gene lookup returns CDR1 MGHRA and CDR2 YSYEKL. The CDR3 totals 17 residues. The J segment lost 0 bases and the V segment lost 3 bases, leaving 8 bases of the junction unmatched. CDR3 nucleotide sequence: TGCGCCAGCAGCCAGAGGACAGGACTAAGCTCTGGAAACACCATATATTTT. Its protein product is CASSQRTGLSSGNTIYF.

This clone is a singleton in its sample. V is TRBV6-5 and J is TRBJ1-1; the match to TRBD1 covers 10 bases. Trimming removed 4 bases from V and 5 bases from J; junction bases left unmatched: 4. The V gene's germline CDR1 is MNHEY and CDR2 SVGAGI. The CDR3 is made up of 14 amino acids. CDR3 bases: TGTGCCAGCAGTTGGGGACAGGGGTTAACTGAAGCTTTCTTT. Encoded protein: CASSWGQGLTEAFF.

This clone was counted a few times. The rearrangement links TRBV4-2 to TRBJ1-2, with D possibly being TRBD1 (5 bases). Deletions cut 2 bases from V and 0 bases from J, with 10 bases between. The CDR3 has 15 residues. Germline-derived CDR1 and CDR2 are LGHNA and YNFKEQ. DNA for the CDR3: TGTGCCAGCAGCCAAAGACAGATCTCTAACTATGGCTACACCTTC. Translating it yields CASSQRQISNYGYTF.

This rearrangement joins TRBV7-2 to TRBJ2-7; 9 bases agree with TRBD2. Germline trimming cut 5 bases from V and 3 bases from J; bases unmatched to any gene: 8. Germline V lookup: CDR1 SGHTA, CDR2 FQGNSA. The CDR3 is 15 residues long. In nucleotides, the CDR3 is TGTGCCAGCAGCCTATTAGCGGGAGAGATCTACGAGCAGTACTTC. Translating gives CASSLLAGEIYEQYF.

The CDR3 bases are TGTGCCTGGAGTGCGGGGGCTAGTCTGGGCGGTGAGCAGTTCTTC. This translates into CAWSAGASLGGEQFF. The chain couples TRBV30 to TRBJ2-1; D could derive from TRBD1 or TRBD2 (6 bases each). The CDR3 has 15 residues. Between the trimmed V and J ends, which lost 1 base and 9 bases, there was a span of 19 bases. The germline V gene encodes CDR1 GTSNPN and CDR2 SVGIG (reference sequence).

This chain links TRBV30 with TRBJ1-3; 12 bases agree with TRBD1. The germline V gene encodes CDR1 GTSNPN and CDR2 SVGIG (reference sequence). This CDR3 contains 16 residues. Losses at the gene ends were 4 bases for V and 3 bases for J; bases not matched to a gene: 7. In DNA form, the CDR3 reads TGTGCCTGGAATTCCGGGACAGGGGGCAGTGGAAACACCATATATTTT. Its protein is CAWNSGTGGSGNTIYF.

The chain is built from TRBV6-5 and TRBJ2-7; 7 nucleotides agree with TRBD2. Germline assignment: CDR1 MNHEY and CDR2 SVGAGI. CDR3 length: 15 residues. The junction had 11 bases not matched to a gene; V was cut back by 5 bases and J by 4 bases. The CDR3 loop is CASSLLGSGMYEQYF. As DNA, the CDR3 is TGTGCCAGCAGTCTGTTAGGGAGCGGGATGTACGAGCAGTACTTC.

The chain couples TRBV11-2 to TRBJ2-7, with 8 bases identical to TRBD2. CDR3 length equals 15 residues. CDR1 is SGHAT, CDR2 FQNNGV, per germline. V lost 0 bases, J lost 4 bases, and 5 bases stayed unmatched. Written as DNA, the CDR3 is TGTGCCAGCAGCTTAGAGGCGGGAGGAGGGTACGAGCAGTACTTC. Its translation: CASSLEAGGGYEQYF.

This sequence joins TRBV7-2 and TRBJ1-2; D gene unclear. This CDR3 is built from 13 residues. V was shortened by 1 base and J by 4 bases, with 7 bases between the two germline ends. Germline V gene data show CDR1 as SGHTA and CDR2 as FQGNSA. The CDR3 bases are TGTGCCAGCAGCTTAGGATCCAGCTATGGCTACACCTTC. Its translation: CASSLGSSYGYTF.